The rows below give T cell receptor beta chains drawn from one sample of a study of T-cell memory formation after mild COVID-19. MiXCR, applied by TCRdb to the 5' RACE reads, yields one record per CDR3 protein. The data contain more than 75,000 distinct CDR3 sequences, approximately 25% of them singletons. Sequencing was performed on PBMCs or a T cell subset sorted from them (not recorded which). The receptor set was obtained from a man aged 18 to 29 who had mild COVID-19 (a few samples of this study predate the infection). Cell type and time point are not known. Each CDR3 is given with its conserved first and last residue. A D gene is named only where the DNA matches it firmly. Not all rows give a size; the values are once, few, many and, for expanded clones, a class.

CDR3aa: CASSLALSTGELFF
CDR3nt: TGTGCCAGCAGCTTAGCGCTAAGTACCGGGGAGCTGTTTTTT
d_gene: NA
abundance: few
j_gene: TRBJ2-2
v_gene: TRBV7-2

CDR3aa: CASSSPDTQYF
CDR3nt: TGTGCCAGCAGTTCCCCGGATACGCAGTATTTT
d_gene: NA
abundance: NA
j_gene: TRBJ2-3
v_gene: TRBV27

CDR3aa: CSARGGDQETQYF
CDR3nt: TGCAGCGCCCGGGGGGGCGACCAAGAGACCCAGTACTTC
d_gene: TRBD2
abundance: few
j_gene: TRBJ2-5
v_gene: TRBV29-1

CDR3aa: CASSLVLPGGLRSYNEQFF
CDR3nt: TGCGCCAGCAGCTTGGTCCTCCCAGGGGGTTTAAGGTCCTACAATGAGCAGTTCTTC
d_gene: TRBD1
abundance: NA
j_gene: TRBJ2-1
v_gene: TRBV5-1

CDR3aa: CASSLGFQDLHF
CDR3nt: TGTGCCAGCAGCTTAGGATTCCAAGACCTCCACTTT
d_gene: NA
abundance: many
j_gene: TRBJ1-6
v_gene: TRBV7-2

CDR3aa: CASSALTGVYGDTQYF
CDR3nt: TGTGCCAGCAGCGCCCTAACGGGGGTGTACGGGGATACGCAGTATTTT
d_gene: NA
abundance: few
j_gene: TRBJ2-3
v_gene: TRBV7-6

CDR3aa: CASSERGQGTQYF
CDR3nt: TGTGCCAGCAGTGAGCGGGGTCAGGGGACCCAGTACTTC
d_gene: NA
abundance: once
j_gene: TRBJ2-5
v_gene: TRBV25-1

CDR3aa: CASSQDRGPEYEQFF
CDR3nt: TGTGCCAGCAGCCAAGATAGGGGCCCAGAGTATGAGCAGTTCTTC
d_gene: NA
abundance: NA
j_gene: TRBJ2-1
v_gene: TRBV4-2

CDR3aa: CASSLLGINTEAFF
CDR3nt: TGTGCCAGCAGCTTATTAGGGATCAACACTGAAGCTTTCTTT
d_gene: NA
abundance: few
j_gene: TRBJ1-1
v_gene: TRBV7-8

CDR3aa: CASSLDRVPTNYGYTF
CDR3nt: TGCGCCAGCAGCTTGGACAGGGTCCCTACTAACTATGGCTACACCTTC
d_gene: NA
abundance: NA
j_gene: TRBJ1-2
v_gene: TRBV5-1

CDR3aa: CASSLEGGQRPQHF
CDR3nt: TGTGCCAGCAGCTTAGAGGGGGGGCAACGGCCCCAGCATTTT
d_gene: NA
abundance: few
j_gene: TRBJ1-5
v_gene: TRBV7-2

CDR3aa: CASSQDSSTDTQYF
CDR3nt: TGCGCCAGCAGCCAAGATAGCTCCACAGATACGCAGTATTTT
d_gene: NA
abundance: NA
j_gene: TRBJ2-3
v_gene: TRBV4-3

CDR3aa: CASSPDGQASNQPQHF
CDR3nt: TGTGCCAGCAGCCCGGACGGCCAGGCGAGCAATCAGCCCCAGCATTTT
d_gene: NA
abundance: NA
j_gene: TRBJ1-5
v_gene: TRBV7-9

CDR3aa: CASSQVSTYNEQFF
CDR3nt: TGTGCCAGCAGCCAAGTTTCGACCTACAATGAGCAGTTCTTC
d_gene: NA
abundance: few
j_gene: TRBJ2-1
v_gene: TRBV14

CDR3aa: CSASGVGTPYEQYF
CDR3nt: TGCAGTGCTAGTGGGGTGGGAACCCCCTACGAGCAGTACTTC
d_gene: NA
abundance: NA
j_gene: TRBJ2-7
v_gene: TRBV20-1

CDR3aa: CASSLAGRGFDSPLHF
CDR3nt: TGTGCCAGCAGCTTAGCGGGCAGGGGGTTTGATTCACCCCTCCACTTT
d_gene: TRBD1
abundance: NA
j_gene: TRBJ1-6
v_gene: TRBV7-6

CDR3aa: CASSLPGLPHNHGYTF
CDR3nt: TGTGCCAGCAGTCTACCCGGGCTGCCCCATAACCATGGCTACACCTTC
d_gene: NA
abundance: few
j_gene: TRBJ1-2
v_gene: TRBV12-3/TRBV12-4

CDR3aa: CASNTPWGTWDTEAFF
CDR3nt: TGTGCCAGCAACACACCCTGGGGGACATGGGACACTGAAGCTTTCTTT
d_gene: NA
abundance: NA
j_gene: TRBJ1-1
v_gene: TRBV25-1

CDR3aa: CASSSLGGEQYF
CDR3nt: TGTGCCAGCAGCTCCTTGGGGGGCGAGCAGTACTTC
d_gene: NA
abundance: few
j_gene: TRBJ2-7
v_gene: TRBV7-6

CDR3aa: CASSFVTGDTGELFF
CDR3nt: TGTGCCAGCAGCTTTGTAACAGGGGACACCGGGGAGCTGTTTTTT
d_gene: TRBD1
abundance: few
j_gene: TRBJ2-2
v_gene: TRBV7-6

CDR3aa: CASSRPPYGYTF
CDR3nt: TGTGCCAGCAGTCGACCGCCCTATGGCTACACCTTC
d_gene: NA
abundance: NA
j_gene: TRBJ1-2
v_gene: TRBV28

CDR3aa: CASSQDSGLAADTQYF
CDR3nt: TGCGCCAGCAGCCAAGATTCGGGACTAGCTGCAGATACGCAGTATTTT
d_gene: TRBD2
abundance: few
j_gene: TRBJ2-3
v_gene: TRBV4-3

CDR3aa: CASSSSSGAEYF
CDR3nt: TGTGCCAGCAGCTCAAGTAGCGGGGCGGAGTATTTT
d_gene: TRBD2
abundance: NA
j_gene: TRBJ2-3
v_gene: TRBV7-2

CDR3aa: CASSLDSIEAFF
CDR3nt: TGTGCCAGCAGCTTAGACTCCATTGAAGCTTTCTTT
d_gene: NA
abundance: few
j_gene: TRBJ1-1
v_gene: TRBV12-3/TRBV12-4

CDR3aa: CATSTWTDYNEQFF
CDR3nt: TGTGCCACCAGCACGTGGACAGACTACAATGAGCAGTTCTTC
d_gene: NA
abundance: NA
j_gene: TRBJ2-1
v_gene: TRBV15

CDR3aa: CASSPMGGQETQYF
CDR3nt: TGTGCCAGCAGCCCCATGGGAGGGCAAGAGACCCAGTACTTC
d_gene: TRBD2
abundance: NA
j_gene: TRBJ2-5
v_gene: TRBV7-3

CDR3aa: CASRLGPSYTF
CDR3nt: TGTGCCAGCCGCCTCGGGCCGAGCTACACCTTC
d_gene: NA
abundance: NA
j_gene: TRBJ1-2
v_gene: TRBV7-9

CDR3aa: CSARDRFLPYEQYF
CDR3nt: TGCAGTGCTAGAGACCGGTTCCTGCCCTACGAGCAGTACTTC
d_gene: NA
abundance: few
j_gene: TRBJ2-7
v_gene: TRBV20-1

CDR3aa: CASSSRGRQGRSYEQYF
CDR3nt: TGTGCCAGCAGCTCGAGGGGGCGACAGGGAAGGTCCTACGAGCAGTACTTC
d_gene: TRBD1
abundance: NA
j_gene: TRBJ2-7
v_gene: TRBV7-9

CDR3aa: CASSPGTSGGTQYF
CDR3nt: TGTGCCAGCAGTCCTGGGACTAGCGGGGGGACCCAGTACTTC
d_gene: TRBD2
abundance: few
j_gene: TRBJ2-5
v_gene: TRBV27

CDR3aa: CASSQYRQGLGETQYF
CDR3nt: TGCGCCAGCAGCCAATATCGACAGGGGCTAGGAGAGACCCAGTACTTC
d_gene: TRBD1
abundance: NA
j_gene: TRBJ2-5
v_gene: TRBV4-3

CDR3aa: CASSGRQGGNQPQHF
CDR3nt: TGTGCCAGCAGCGGACGCCAGGGGGGCAATCAGCCCCAGCATTTT
d_gene: TRBD1
abundance: few
j_gene: TRBJ1-5
v_gene: TRBV7-9

CDR3aa: CASSQVERIQYF
CDR3nt: TGTGCCAGCAGCCAAGTTGAGCGCATTCAGTACTTC
d_gene: NA
abundance: few
j_gene: TRBJ2-4
v_gene: TRBV3-1

CDR3aa: CASSLEGSANTEAFF
CDR3nt: TGCGCCAGCAGCTTGGAAGGCAGTGCGAACACTGAAGCTTTCTTT
d_gene: NA
abundance: few
j_gene: TRBJ1-1
v_gene: TRBV5-1

CDR3aa: CASSSRMDSQETQYF
CDR3nt: TGTGCCAGCAGCAGCCGCATGGACAGCCAAGAGACCCAGTACTTC
d_gene: NA
abundance: few
j_gene: TRBJ2-5
v_gene: TRBV13

CDR3aa: CASSERGYYNEQFF
CDR3nt: TGTGCCAGCAGTGAGCGGGGGTATTACAATGAGCAGTTCTTC
d_gene: TRBD2
abundance: few
j_gene: TRBJ2-1
v_gene: TRBV6-4

CDR3aa: CASSYSLGGFDTIYF
CDR3nt: TGTGCCAGCAGTTACTCCCTCGGGGGCTTTGACACCATATATTTT
d_gene: NA
abundance: NA
j_gene: TRBJ1-3
v_gene: TRBV6-6

CDR3aa: CASSEHYNEQFF
CDR3nt: TGCGCCAGCAGCGAGCATTACAATGAGCAGTTCTTC
d_gene: NA
abundance: NA
j_gene: TRBJ2-1
v_gene: TRBV5-1

CDR3aa: CATSRGRVGNQPQHF
CDR3nt: TGTGCCACCAGCAGAGGGAGGGTTGGCAATCAGCCCCAGCATTTT
d_gene: NA
abundance: NA
j_gene: TRBJ1-5
v_gene: TRBV15

CDR3aa: CASSLVPAYSYNEQFF
CDR3nt: TGTGCCAGCAGCTTAGTCCCCGCTTACTCCTACAATGAGCAGTTCTTC
d_gene: NA
abundance: NA
j_gene: TRBJ2-1
v_gene: TRBV7-3

CDR3aa: CAIDSAGSYNEQFF
CDR3nt: TGTGCCATCGACTCAGCCGGCTCCTACAATGAGCAGTTCTTC
d_gene: NA
abundance: few
j_gene: TRBJ2-1
v_gene: TRBV5-4

CDR3aa: CSARDPSVTYEQYF
CDR3nt: TGCAGTGCTAGAGATCCGAGCGTTACCTACGAGCAGTACTTC
d_gene: NA
abundance: NA
j_gene: TRBJ2-7
v_gene: TRBV20-1

CDR3aa: CASSPRTVYNEQFF
CDR3nt: TGTGCCAGCAGCCCCCGGACAGTATACAATGAGCAGTTCTTC
d_gene: NA
abundance: NA
j_gene: TRBJ2-1
v_gene: TRBV7-2

CDR3aa: CSARDPRDATPNQPQHF
CDR3nt: TGCAGTGCTAGAGATCCTAGGGACGCTACCCCCAATCAGCCCCAGCATTTT
d_gene: NA
abundance: NA
j_gene: TRBJ1-5
v_gene: TRBV20-1

CDR3aa: CASSHPGRGTQYF
CDR3nt: TGCGCCAGCAGCCACCCAGGGAGGGGGACCCAGTACTTC
d_gene: TRBD2
abundance: NA
j_gene: TRBJ2-5
v_gene: TRBV4-1

CDR3aa: CASGRVMNTEAFF
CDR3nt: TGTGCCAGCGGCCGGGTCATGAACACTGAAGCTTTCTTT
d_gene: NA
abundance: NA
j_gene: TRBJ1-1
v_gene: TRBV12-3/TRBV12-4

CDR3aa: CATSRTQGSGANVLTF
CDR3nt: TGTGCCACCAGCCGAACCCAGGGTTCTGGGGCCAACGTCCTGACTTTC
d_gene: NA
abundance: few
j_gene: TRBJ2-6
v_gene: TRBV15